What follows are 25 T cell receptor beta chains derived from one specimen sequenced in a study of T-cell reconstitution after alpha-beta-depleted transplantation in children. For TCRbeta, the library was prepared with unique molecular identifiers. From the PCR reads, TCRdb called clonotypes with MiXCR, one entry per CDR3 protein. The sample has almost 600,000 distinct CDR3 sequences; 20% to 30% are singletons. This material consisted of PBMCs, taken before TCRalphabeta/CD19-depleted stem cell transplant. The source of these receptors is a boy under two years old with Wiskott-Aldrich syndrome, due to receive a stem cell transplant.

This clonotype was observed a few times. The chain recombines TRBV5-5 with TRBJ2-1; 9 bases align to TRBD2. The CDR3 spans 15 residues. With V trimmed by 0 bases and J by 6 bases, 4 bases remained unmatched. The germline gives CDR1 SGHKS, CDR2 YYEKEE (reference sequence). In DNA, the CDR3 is TGTGCCAGCAGCTTGGGGGTAGCGGGAGTCAATGAGCAGTTCTTC. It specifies CASSLGVAGVNEQFF.

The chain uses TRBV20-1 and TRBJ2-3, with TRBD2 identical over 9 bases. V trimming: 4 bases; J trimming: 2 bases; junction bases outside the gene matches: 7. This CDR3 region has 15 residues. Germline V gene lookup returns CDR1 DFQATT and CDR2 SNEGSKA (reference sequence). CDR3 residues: CSATPSGAVTDTQYF. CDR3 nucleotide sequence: TGCAGTGCTACCCCTAGCGGGGCGGTCACAGATACGCAGTATTTT.

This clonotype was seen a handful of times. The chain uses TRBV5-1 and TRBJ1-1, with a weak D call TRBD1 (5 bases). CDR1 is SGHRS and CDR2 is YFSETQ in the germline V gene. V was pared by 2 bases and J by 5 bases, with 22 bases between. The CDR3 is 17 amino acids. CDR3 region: CASSFSGNPRKDTEAFF. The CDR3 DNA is TGCGCCAGCAGCTTCTCAGGGAATCCACGAAAGGATACTGAAGCTTTCTTT.

CDR3 amino acids: CASSQIPAGGFNEQFF. The CDR3 region has the DNA TGTGCCAGCAGCCAAATCCCAGCGGGAGGCTTCAATGAGCAGTTCTTC. This chain links TRBV4-2 with TRBJ2-1; TRBD2 matches 9 bases. This CDR3 has 16 residues. V lost 2 bases to trimming and J lost 6 bases; unmatched junction nucleotides: 8. Germline lookup yields CDR1 LGHNA and CDR2 YNFKEQ.

CDR3 coding DNA: TGCGCCAGCAGCTTTTGGAACAATGAGCAGTTCTTC. This sequence encodes CASSFWNNEQFF. J is TRBJ2-1 and V is TRBV5-1; D is uncertain. Trimming shortened V by 2 bases and J by 5 bases, and 5 bases separated the two germline ends. Germline V CDR1 and CDR2: SGHRS, YFSETQ. The CDR3 contains 12 residues. Complete variable domain (other parts from reference TRBV5-1 and TRBJ2-1): KAGVTQTPRYLIKTRGQQVTLSCSPISGHRSVSWYQQTPGQGLQFLFEYFSETQRNKGNFPGRFSGRQFSNSRSEMNVSTLELGDSALYLCASSFWNNEQFFGPGTRLTVL.

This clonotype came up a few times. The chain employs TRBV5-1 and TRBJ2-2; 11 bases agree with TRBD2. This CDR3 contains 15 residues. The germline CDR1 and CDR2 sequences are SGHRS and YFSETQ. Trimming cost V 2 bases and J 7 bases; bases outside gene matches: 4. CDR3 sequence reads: CASSLTSGSGGELFF. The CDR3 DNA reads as TGCGCCAGCAGCTTAACTAGCGGGAGCGGCGGGGAGCTGTTTTTT.

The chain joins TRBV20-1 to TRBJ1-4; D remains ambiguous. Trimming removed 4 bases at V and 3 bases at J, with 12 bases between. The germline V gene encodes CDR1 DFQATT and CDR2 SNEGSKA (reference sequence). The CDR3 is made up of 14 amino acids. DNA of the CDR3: TGCAGTGCTAAGAACTGGGGTGCTAATGAAAAACTGTTTTTT. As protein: CSAKNWGANEKLFF.

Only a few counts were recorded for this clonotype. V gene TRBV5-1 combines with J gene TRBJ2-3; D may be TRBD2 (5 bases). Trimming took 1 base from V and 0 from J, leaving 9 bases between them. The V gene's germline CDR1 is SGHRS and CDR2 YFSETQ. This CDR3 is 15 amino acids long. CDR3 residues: CASSLTAGSTDTQYF. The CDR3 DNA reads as TGCGCCAGCAGCTTGACGGCGGGTAGCACAGATACGCAGTATTTT.

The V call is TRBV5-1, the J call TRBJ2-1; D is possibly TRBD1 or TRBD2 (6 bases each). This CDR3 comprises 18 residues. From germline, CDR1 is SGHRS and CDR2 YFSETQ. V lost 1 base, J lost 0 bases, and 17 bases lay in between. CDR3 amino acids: CASSLRGAHPSSYNEQFF. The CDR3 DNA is TGCGCCAGCAGCTTGAGGGGGGCCCACCCCAGCTCCTACAATGAGCAGTTCTTC. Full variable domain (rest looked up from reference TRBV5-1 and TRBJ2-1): KAGVTQTPRYLIKTRGQQVTLSCSPISGHRSVSWYQQTPGQGLQFLFEYFSETQRNKGNFPGRFSGRQFSNSRSEMNVSTLELGDSALYLCASSLRGAHPSSYNEQFFGPGTRLTVL.

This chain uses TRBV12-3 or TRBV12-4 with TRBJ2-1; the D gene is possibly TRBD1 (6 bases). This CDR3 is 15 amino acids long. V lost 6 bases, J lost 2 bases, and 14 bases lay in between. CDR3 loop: CASSAAGVAYNEQFF. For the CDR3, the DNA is TGTGCCAGCAGCGCTGCAGGGGTGGCCTACAATGAGCAGTTCTTC.

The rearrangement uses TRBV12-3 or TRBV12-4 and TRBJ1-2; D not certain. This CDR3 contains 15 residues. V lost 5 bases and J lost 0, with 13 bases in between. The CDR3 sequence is CASSIGGSSNYGYTF. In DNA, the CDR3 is TGTGCCAGCAGTATTGGAGGGTCCTCTAACTATGGCTACACCTTC.

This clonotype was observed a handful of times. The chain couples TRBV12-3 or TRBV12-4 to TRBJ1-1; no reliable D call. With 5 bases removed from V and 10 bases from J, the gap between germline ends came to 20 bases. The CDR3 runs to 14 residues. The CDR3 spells CASSGRGQSGRAFF. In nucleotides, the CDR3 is TGTGCCAGCAGTGGTAGAGGGCAAAGTGGGCGAGCTTTCTTT.

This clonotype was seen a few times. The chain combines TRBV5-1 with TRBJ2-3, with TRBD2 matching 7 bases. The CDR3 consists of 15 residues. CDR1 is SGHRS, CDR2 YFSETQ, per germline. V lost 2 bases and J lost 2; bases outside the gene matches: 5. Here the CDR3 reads CASSLNGRNTDTQYF. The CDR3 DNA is TGCGCCAGCAGCTTAAACGGGAGGAACACAGATACGCAGTATTTT.

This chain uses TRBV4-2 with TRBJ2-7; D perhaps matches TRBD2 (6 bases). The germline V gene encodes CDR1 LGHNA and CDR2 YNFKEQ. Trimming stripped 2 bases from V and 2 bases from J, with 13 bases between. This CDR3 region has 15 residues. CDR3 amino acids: CASSQKTGGTYEQYF. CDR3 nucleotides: TGTGCCAGCAGCCAAAAAACAGGCGGGACCTACGAGCAGTACTTC.

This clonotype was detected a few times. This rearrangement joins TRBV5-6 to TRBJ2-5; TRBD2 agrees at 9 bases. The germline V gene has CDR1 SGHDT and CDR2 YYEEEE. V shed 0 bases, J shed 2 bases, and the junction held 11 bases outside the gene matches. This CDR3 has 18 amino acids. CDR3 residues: CASSLEGGLATLQETQYF. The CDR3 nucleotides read TGTGCCAGCAGCTTGGAGGGCGGACTAGCGACACTACAAGAGACCCAGTACTTC.

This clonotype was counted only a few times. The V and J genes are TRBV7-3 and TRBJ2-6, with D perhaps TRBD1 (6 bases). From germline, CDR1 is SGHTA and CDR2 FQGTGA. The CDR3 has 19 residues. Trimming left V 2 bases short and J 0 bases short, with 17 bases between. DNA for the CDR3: TGTGCCAGCAGCTTATCGCGGGTTACAGGGCACTCTGGGGCCAACGTCCTGACTTTC. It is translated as CASSLSRVTGHSGANVLTF. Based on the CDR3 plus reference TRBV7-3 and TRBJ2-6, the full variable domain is GAGVSQTPSNKVTEKGKYVELRCDPISGHTALYWYRQSLGQGPEFLIYFQGTGAADDSGLPNDRFFAVRPEGSVSTLKIQRTERGDSAVYLCASSLSRVTGHSGANVLTFGAGSRLTVL.

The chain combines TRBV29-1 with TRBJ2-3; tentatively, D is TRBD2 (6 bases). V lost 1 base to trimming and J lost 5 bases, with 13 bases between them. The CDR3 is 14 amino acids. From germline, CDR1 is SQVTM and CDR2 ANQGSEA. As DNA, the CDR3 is TGCAGCGTTGAAGCGCCGGGAGTCAAAGATACGCAGTATTTT. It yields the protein CSVEAPGVKDTQYF.

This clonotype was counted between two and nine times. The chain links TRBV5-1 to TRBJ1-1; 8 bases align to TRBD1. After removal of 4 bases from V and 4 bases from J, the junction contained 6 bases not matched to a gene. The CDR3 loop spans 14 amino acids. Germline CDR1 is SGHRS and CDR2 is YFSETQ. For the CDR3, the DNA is TGCGCCAGCAGCCTTACAGGGGGAAGCACTGAAGCTTTCTTT. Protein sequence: CASSLTGGSTEAFF.

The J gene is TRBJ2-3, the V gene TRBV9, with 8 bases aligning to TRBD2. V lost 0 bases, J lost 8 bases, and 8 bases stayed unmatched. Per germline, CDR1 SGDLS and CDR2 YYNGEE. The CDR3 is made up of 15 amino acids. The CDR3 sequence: CASSVAGRAEGTQYF. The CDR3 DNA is TGTGCCAGCAGCGTAGCCGGGAGGGCCGAAGGTACGCAGTATTTT.

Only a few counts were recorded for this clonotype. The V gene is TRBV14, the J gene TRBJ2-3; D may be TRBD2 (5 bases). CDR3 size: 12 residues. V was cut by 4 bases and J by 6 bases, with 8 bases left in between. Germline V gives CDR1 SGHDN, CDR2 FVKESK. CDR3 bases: TGTGCCAGCAGCCGGACTCGGGATACGCAGTATTTT. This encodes CASSRTRDTQYF.

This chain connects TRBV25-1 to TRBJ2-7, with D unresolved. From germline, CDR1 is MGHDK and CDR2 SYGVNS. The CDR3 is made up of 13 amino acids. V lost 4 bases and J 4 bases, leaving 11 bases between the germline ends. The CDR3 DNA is TGTGCCAGCAGTGGGGCGGTAGGGTACGAGCAGTACTTC. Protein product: CASSGAVGYEQYF.

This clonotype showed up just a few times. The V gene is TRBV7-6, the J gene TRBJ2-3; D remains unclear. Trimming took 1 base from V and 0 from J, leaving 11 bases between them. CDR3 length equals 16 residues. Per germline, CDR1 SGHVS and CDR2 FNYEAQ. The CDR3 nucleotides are TGTGCCAGCAGCTTAGGGACGTACACTAGCACAGATACGCAGTATTTT. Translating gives CASSLGTYTSTDTQYF. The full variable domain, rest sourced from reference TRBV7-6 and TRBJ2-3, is GAGVSQSPRYKVTKRGQDVALRCDPISGHVSLYWYRQALGQGPEFLTYFNYEAQQDKSGLPNDRFSAERPEGSISTLTIQRTEQRDSAMYRCASSLGTYTSTDTQYFGPGTRLTVL.

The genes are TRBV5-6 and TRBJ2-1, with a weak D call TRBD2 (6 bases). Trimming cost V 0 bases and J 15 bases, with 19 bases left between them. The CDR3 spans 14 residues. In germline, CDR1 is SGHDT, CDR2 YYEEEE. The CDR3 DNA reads TGTGCCAGCAGCTTGGTCCGGGAGAAAGTCTTGCTGTTCTTC. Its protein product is CASSLVREKVLLFF.

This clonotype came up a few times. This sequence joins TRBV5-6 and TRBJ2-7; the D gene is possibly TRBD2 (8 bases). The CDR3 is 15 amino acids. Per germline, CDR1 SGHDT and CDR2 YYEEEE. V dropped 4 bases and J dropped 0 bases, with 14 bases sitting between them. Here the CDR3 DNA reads TGTGCCAGCAGCCGGGGGGGACAGAGCTCCTACGAGCAGTACTTC. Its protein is CASSRGGQSSYEQYF.

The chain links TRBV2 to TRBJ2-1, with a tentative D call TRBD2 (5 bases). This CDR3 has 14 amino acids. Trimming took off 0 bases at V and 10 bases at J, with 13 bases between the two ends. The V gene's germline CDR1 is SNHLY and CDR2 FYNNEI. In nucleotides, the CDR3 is TGTGCCAGCAGTGAAGCCCCTAGCTTGGGAGAGCAGTTCTTC. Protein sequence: CASSEAPSLGEQFF.